This TCR beta chain was recorded in a study of shared clonotypes between healthy human individuals. Study-level background: The donor pool was made up of a couple of women and a few men aged 18 to 49. The study's findings and limits: The researchers took only blood, and tissue repertoires probably look different.

The repertoire was sequenced with immunoSEQ multiplex PCR; TCRdb's copy has only in-frame clones and lacks some. The table records about 480,000 clones, roughly 85% of them present only once. Turning to this clone: What it binds is not known.

Germline CDR1 MNHNS, CDR2 SASEGT. Trimming removed 3 bases at V and 9 bases at J, with 15 bases between. The CDR3 length is 13 residues. Sequenced material: PBMCs. This clonotype was obtained from a woman aged 35 to 49 in good health. Some clones in this sample may be carry-over from other donors' samples. The chain links TRBV6-1 to TRBJ2-7, with D possibly being TRBD2 (5 bases). This chain's CDR3 is CASSDPTRTGQYF. CDR3 coding DNA: TGTGCCAGCAGTGACCCCACTAGGACGGGGCAGTACTTC.